This is a list of T cell receptor beta chains from one sample in a study of cytomegalovirus exposure and HLA in healthy donors. This table comes from immunoSEQ multiplex PCR, and its TCRdb copy is limited to in-frame clones, with some not included. The data contain over 100,000 clones, around four fifths of them singletons. Sequencing was done on a sample of PBMCs. These receptors originate from a male donor in good health and CMV-seronegative. The CDR3 runs from the conserved cysteine through the conserved F or W. The D gene is left open where the match is weak. The size entry is marked missing in some rows and otherwise reads once, few, many or a size class.

CDR3 protein	CDR3 DNA	clone size	D gene	V gene	J gene
CASSRRGPGAQETQYF	TGCGCCAGCAGCCGACGGGGCCCAGGGGCTCAAGAGACCCAGTACTTC	NA	NA	TRBV4-3	TRBJ2-5
CASSQAGGGWQDTQYF	TGCGCCAGCAGCCAAGCTGGCGGGGGGTGGCAAGATACGCAGTATTTT	NA	TRBD2	TRBV4-1	TRBJ2-3
CASSPRQGKYGNQPQHF	TGTGCCAGTAGTCCACGACAGGGGAAGTATGGGAATCAGCCCCAGCATTTT	NA	TRBD1	TRBV19	TRBJ1-5
CASSLESGGYGYTF	TGTGCCAGCAGCTTAGAATCCGGGGGCTATGGCTACACCTTC	NA	NA	TRBV7-8	TRBJ1-2
CATTGLAMGGQNYGYTF	TGTGCCACTACGGGACTCGCGATGGGAGGGCAGAACTATGGCTACACCTTC	NA	NA	TRBV10-3	TRBJ1-2
CASIRQGIYEQYF	TGTGCCAGCATTAGACAGGGTATCTACGAGCAGTACTTC	NA	TRBD1	TRBV6-4	TRBJ2-7
CASSPFAGFNNEQYF	TGTGCCAGCTCACCTTTTGCAGGGTTTAATAACGAGCAGTACTTC	NA	NA	TRBV18	TRBJ2-7
CASSQGLAETQYF	TGCGCCAGCAGCCAAGGACTAGCGGAGACCCAGTACTTC	NA	TRBD2	TRBV4-3	TRBJ2-5
CASSLGLLGEQYF	TGTGCCAGCAGCTTAGGGTTACTCGGGGAGCAGTACTTC	NA	NA	TRBV13	TRBJ2-5
CASSYSAGGTDTQYF	TGTGCCAGCAGTTACTCGGCGGGGGGCACAGATACGCAGTATTTT	few	TRBD2	TRBV6-6	TRBJ2-3
CASSPNPPGQLKETQYF	TGTGCCAGCTCACCAAATCCTCCGGGACAGTTGAAAGAGACCCAGTACTTC	once	TRBD1	TRBV18	TRBJ2-5
CATSSEGLAGDEQFF	TGTGCCACCAGCAGTGAGGGACTAGCGGGGGATGAGCAGTTCTTC	NA	TRBD2	TRBV15	TRBJ2-1
CASSPRTGKHYEQYF	TGTGCCAGCAGTCCAAGGACAGGAAAACACTACGAGCAGTACTTC	NA	TRBD1	TRBV2	TRBJ2-7
CSVEGIAGELGTDTQYF	TGCAGCGTTGAAGGAATAGCGGGAGAGTTAGGGACAGATACGCAGTATTTT	NA	TRBD2	TRBV29-1	TRBJ2-3
CASNLGTNQPQHF	TGTGCCAGCAACTTAGGGACTAATCAGCCCCAGCATTTT	NA	NA	TRBV6-1	TRBJ1-5
CASGLTKSGTARGDTQYF	TGTGCTAGTGGTTTGACAAAATCCGGGACAGCGAGGGGAGATACGCAGTATTTT	NA	TRBD1	TRBV12-5	TRBJ2-3
CASSRTGRKLFF	TGTGCCAGCAGCCGGACAGGGAGAAAACTGTTTTTT	few	TRBD1	TRBV28	TRBJ1-4
CATYEYRDSPYYGYTF	TGTGCCACCTACGAATACCGGGACAGCCCCTACTATGGCTACACCTTC	NA	TRBD1	TRBV19	TRBJ1-2
CASSTKSGTGERQPQHF	TGTGCCAGCAGTACGAAGTCCGGGACAGGGGAACGCCAGCCCCAGCATTTT	NA	TRBD1	TRBV28	TRBJ1-5
CASKTLQGLGRETQYF	TGTGCCAGCAAAACGCTTCAGGGGTTGGGCAGAGAGACCCAGTACTTC	once	NA	TRBV27	TRBJ2-5
CASSLIRTRDEQYF	TGTGCCAGCTCACTAATCAGGACTAGGGACGAGCAGTACTTC	NA	TRBD2	TRBV18	TRBJ2-7
CTWSAGRQNQPQHF	TGTACCTGGAGCGCGGGACGGCAAAATCAGCCCCAGCATTTT	NA	NA	TRBV30	TRBJ1-5
CASSWDRGRFTGDSYEQYF	TGCGCCAGCAGCTGGGACAGGGGGCGTTTTACTGGGGACTCCTACGAGCAGTACTTC	NA	TRBD1	TRBV5-1	TRBJ2-7